These T cell receptor beta chains were read from a single sample in a study of Graves' ophthalmopathy and Graves' hyperthyroidism. TCRdb fed the multiplex PCR reads into MiXCR, producing one record per CDR3 protein. The table includes some 390,000 distinct CDR3 sequences, around 19% detected once. Sequencing was done on a sample of peripheral blood. These receptors were taken from a woman in her late teens or twenties with Graves' ophthalmopathy. The CDR3 runs from the conserved cysteine through the conserved F or W. The order of the fields is CDR3 DNA, CDR3 protein, D gene, V gene, clone size, J gene. A D gene is named only where the DNA matches it firmly. Clone size is shown for a subset of rows, as once, few, many or a class of expanded clone.

CDR3 DNA: TGTGCCAGCAGCCAAAGAGCCGGGGAGACCCACCGGGAGTACTTC
CDR3 protein: CASSQRAGETHREYF
D gene: -
V gene: TRBV4-2
clone size: few
J gene: TRBJ2-7

CDR3 DNA: TGTGCCAGCATCCTATCCCCAGGGAACACTGAAGCTTTCTTT
CDR3 protein: CASILSPGNTEAFF
D gene: -
V gene: TRBV7-8
clone size: -
J gene: TRBJ1-1

CDR3 DNA: TGTGCCAGCAGGGCGCGCGGGGTTGTCACTGAAGCTTTCTTT
CDR3 protein: CASRARGVVTEAFF
D gene: -
V gene: TRBV27
clone size: many
J gene: TRBJ1-1

CDR3 DNA: TGTGCCACCAGCAACAGACGGGAGACCCAGTACTTC
CDR3 protein: CATSNRRETQYF
D gene: -
V gene: TRBV15
clone size: many
J gene: TRBJ2-5

CDR3 DNA: TGTGCCAGCAGTTTCTCGTCAAAAAGGACTTATGAAAACACCATATATTTT
CDR3 protein: CASSFSSKRTYENTIYF
D gene: -
V gene: TRBV28
clone size: many
J gene: TRBJ1-3

CDR3 DNA: TGTGCCAGCAGCTTAGACAGGGGGCTTTTCCCTTATGGCTACACCTTC
CDR3 protein: CASSLDRGLFPYGYTF
D gene: TRBD1
V gene: TRBV11-2
clone size: many
J gene: TRBJ1-2

CDR3 DNA: TGTGCCAGCAGCTCGGGGACAGGGGGTACCGGGGAGCTGTTTTTT
CDR3 protein: CASSSGTGGTGELFF
D gene: TRBD1
V gene: TRBV7-6
clone size: many
J gene: TRBJ2-2

CDR3 DNA: TGCGCCAGCAGCTTGGCCTCAGGGCAAGAGACCCAGTACTTC
CDR3 protein: CASSLASGQETQYF
D gene: -
V gene: TRBV5-1
clone size: many
J gene: TRBJ2-5

CDR3 DNA: TGTGCCAGCAGCTCCGACGGGAGGGTGGGGGAGACCCAGTACTTC
CDR3 protein: CASSSDGRVGETQYF
D gene: TRBD2
V gene: TRBV7-2
clone size: many
J gene: TRBJ2-5

CDR3 DNA: TGTGCCAGCAGCTCCCCCCCTGACAGGGCACAAGAGACCCAGTACTTC
CDR3 protein: CASSSPPDRAQETQYF
D gene: TRBD1
V gene: TRBV7-9
clone size: many
J gene: TRBJ2-5

CDR3 DNA: TGTGCCAGCAGTTGGGGGGGATCCACCGGGGAGCTGTTTTTT
CDR3 protein: CASSWGGSTGELFF
D gene: TRBD2
V gene: TRBV6-5
clone size: many
J gene: TRBJ2-2

CDR3 DNA: TGTGCCAGCACTTTCGGTGGAGGGCCTAACACTGAAGCTTTCTTT
CDR3 protein: CASTFGGGPNTEAFF
D gene: -
V gene: TRBV6-2/TRBV6-3
clone size: -
J gene: TRBJ1-1

CDR3 DNA: TGTGCCAGCAGCCTTATACGGGACAGTGAGGGCTACACCTTC
CDR3 protein: CASSLIRDSEGYTF
D gene: TRBD1
V gene: TRBV27
clone size: once
J gene: TRBJ1-2

CDR3 DNA: TGTGCCAGCAACCCATTTCGGGGGACTGAAGCTTTCTTT
CDR3 protein: CASNPFRGTEAFF
D gene: -
V gene: TRBV12-3/TRBV12-4
clone size: many
J gene: TRBJ1-1

CDR3 DNA: TGTGCCAGCAGAAGACAGGGATCGACCTATAATTCACCCCTCCACTTT
CDR3 protein: CASRRQGSTYNSPLHF
D gene: TRBD1
V gene: TRBV6-1
clone size: many
J gene: TRBJ1-6

CDR3 DNA: TGTGCCAGCAACGGACTCACCTACGAGCAGTACTTC
CDR3 protein: CASNGLTYEQYF
D gene: -
V gene: TRBV6-2/TRBV6-3
clone size: many
J gene: TRBJ2-7